A single sample gave rise to the 5 T cell receptor beta chains below, sequenced in a study of cytomegalovirus exposure and HLA in healthy donors. The PCR employed 60 Vbeta primers together with 13 Jbeta primers. The protocol was immunoSEQ multiplex PCR, while the TCRdb copy is restricted to in-frame clones and leaves out a portion. The data show 120,000 to 150,000 clones, roughly 80% seen once. Sequenced material: PBMCs. These receptor sequences come from a man aged 35 to 55 in good health and CMV-seropositive.

The rearrangement uses TRBV27 and TRBJ1-6, with D hard to call. The CDR3 covers 15 residues. V was cut by 4 bases and J by 6 bases, with 13 bases left in between. Germline CDR1 MNHEY, CDR2 SMNVEV (reference sequence). Here the CDR3 DNA reads TGTGCCAGCAGTTCAAACAGACGGTCTAATTCACCCCTCCACTTT. This sequence encodes CASSSNRRSNSPLHF.

The chain uses TRBV4-1 and TRBJ2-1, with D perhaps TRBD2 (6 bases). With 4 bases removed from V and 0 bases from J, the gap between germline ends came to 13 bases. Germline lookup yields CDR1 MGHRA and CDR2 YSYEKL. The CDR3 has 16 amino acids. The CDR3 DNA follows: TGCGCCAGCAGCCCACCCTACGGGAGCTCCTACAATGAGCAGTTCTTC. It is translated as CASSPPYGSSYNEQFF.

This clone has only one observation. The chain links TRBV6-1 to TRBJ2-6; D remains ambiguous. This CDR3 region has 14 residues. Germline V CDR1 and CDR2: MNHNS, SASEGT. V lost 6 bases, J lost 0 bases, and 6 bases lay in between. The CDR3 region is CASSRVSGANVLTF. The CDR3 DNA follows: TGTGCCAGCAGCCGAGTCTCTGGGGCCAACGTCCTGACTTTC.

This clone appeared a few times. J is TRBJ2-3 and V is TRBV27, with 7 bases matching TRBD1. This CDR3 is 14 amino acids long. V gave up 5 bases and J gave up 2 bases; unmatched junction bases: 4. The germline CDR1 and CDR2 sequences are MNHEY and SMNVEV (reference sequence). The CDR3: CASSRQGPTDTQYF. Written as DNA, the CDR3 is TGTGCCAGCAGTAGACAGGGACCCACAGATACGCAGTATTTT.

The rearrangement links TRBV29-1 to TRBJ2-7; D perhaps matches TRBD1 (6 bases). V lost 7 bases, J lost 7 bases, and 14 bases lay in between. Germline CDR1 and CDR2: SQVTM and ANQGSEA. The CDR3 covers 11 residues. In DNA form, the CDR3 reads TGCAGCGCTCGCAAGGGGGTTGAGCAGTACTTC. The encoded protein is CSARKGVEQYF.